This T cell receptor (beta chain) comes out of a study of EBV T-cell therapy then PD-1 blockade in nasopharyngeal carcinoma. Treatment described: AdE1-LMPpoly-expanded autologous EBV-specific T-cell therapy followed by anti-PD-1 nivolumab. Data came from immunoSEQ multiplex PCR; TCRdb stores just in-frame clones and leaves some out. This table holds 20,000 to 25,000 clones, approximately 83% found once. Between the trimmed V and J ends, which lost 0 bases and 4 bases, there was a span of 9 bases. The germline V gene encodes CDR1 SGHRS and CDR2 YFSETQ. This CDR3 is built from 14 residues. Turning to this clone: No antigen is known for it.

The sample was CD8+ T cells from blood, taken at day -245 from a patient whose treatment included autologous EBV-specific T cells and nivolumab. V and J are TRBV5-1 and TRBJ2-3, with D unresolved. This TCR came from a middle-aged man with nasopharyngeal carcinoma. Here the CDR3 reads CASSLEVPPDTQYF. The CDR3 DNA is TGCGCCAGCAGCTTGGAAGTCCCCCCAGATACGCAGTATTTT.